The rows below give T cell receptor beta chains drawn from one sample of a study of blood T cells in healthy people across ages. Using its own MiXCR run on the 5' RACE reads, TCRdb lists one record per CDR3 protein. The sample records about 640,000 distinct CDR3 sequences, 58% being singletons. Sequencing was carried out using blood. All receptors come from a man in his sixties in good health. The CDR3 runs from the conserved cysteine through the conserved F or W. A D gene is named only where the DNA matches it firmly. Clone size is not always given. Where it is, it says once, few, many or a class for expanded clones.

TRBJ2-1	TRBV20-1	.	few	TGCAGTGCTCAACCTCGAAAGGGGAGCGCCTACAATGAGCAGTTCTTC	CSAQPRKGSAYNEQFF
TRBJ1-6	TRBV3-1	.	.	TGTGCCAGCAGCCAAGAGGTGAATGGCTCACCCCTCCACTTT	CASSQEVNGSPLHF
TRBJ2-3	TRBV5-1	.	.	TGCGCCAGCAGCCAACCGAGCACAGATACGCAGTATTTT	CASSQPSTDTQYF
TRBJ2-5	TRBV6-2/TRBV6-3	.	.	TGTGCCAGCAGTTACGGGGGAGAACCGCAAGAGACCCAGTACTTC	CASSYGGEPQETQYF
TRBJ2-3	TRBV10-3	.	.	TGTGCCATCAGCGCAGGGGTGGGCACAGATACGCAGTATTTT	CAISAGVGTDTQYF
TRBJ2-5	TRBV9	.	.	TGTGCCAGCAGCGTAGCCGAGGGGTTGGTGGAGACCCAGTACTTC	CASSVAEGLVETQYF
TRBJ1-2	TRBV9	.	.	TGTGCCAGCAGCGTAGCTGCCAGGGCAGACTATGGCTACACCTTC	CASSVAARADYGYTF
TRBJ2-3	TRBV5-1	.	once	TGCGCCAGCAGCTTGGGGGGTATCGGAAGCACAGATACGCAGTATTTT	CASSLGGIGSTDTQYF
TRBJ2-7	TRBV27	.	.	TGTGCCAGCAGTTCCAACAGGGTCGGCGAGCAGTACTTC	CASSSNRVGEQYF
TRBJ1-2	TRBV2	.	.	TGTGCCAGCAAGGCAGCCTCTAACTGTGGCTACACCTTC	CASKAASNCGYTF
TRBJ1-4	TRBV6-5	.	.	TGTGCCAGCAGTTACGCCGGGGGGAGGTGGGAAAAACTGTTTTTT	CASSYAGGRWEKLFF
TRBJ1-5	TRBV4-1	.	.	TGCGCCAGCAGCCAAGCCCCGGGGCAGAACAATCAGCCCCAGCATTTT	CASSQAPGQNNQPQHF
TRBJ2-4	TRBV5-8	TRBD1	.	TGTGCCAGCAGCCTGACTGGACAGGGGGGAAACATTCAGTACTTC	CASSLTGQGGNIQYF
TRBJ2-1	TRBV29-1	.	.	TGCAGCGTTGAGAAGGGGGGATACAATGAGCAGTTCTTC	CSVEKGGYNEQFF
TRBJ1-2	TRBV9	TRBD1	few	TGTGCCAGCAATCAACAGGGGGCTGGAGGCTACACCTTC	CASNQQGAGGYTF
TRBJ2-5	TRBV28	TRBD1	.	TGTGCCAGCAGTTCGGGGACAGGGGCAGGAGAGACCCAGTACTTC	CASSSGTGAGETQYF
TRBJ2-5	TRBV2	.	.	TGTGCCAGCGTACGGGACCGAGAAAAGACCCAGTACTTC	CASVRDREKTQYF
TRBJ1-1	TRBV12-3/TRBV12-4	.	.	TGTGCCAGCAGCTCGGGGCTAGGTAACACTGAAGCTTTCTTT	CASSSGLGNTEAFF
TRBJ2-6	TRBV6-5	.	many	TGTGCCAGCAGCATCCAGGGGTCTGGGGCCAACGTCCTGACTTTC	CASSIQGSGANVLTF